Given below is one T cell receptor beta chain in context. These data are taken from a study of blood T cell repertoires in COVID-19. TCRdb keeps only in-frame clones here, not all; method: immunoSEQ multiplex PCR. The repertoire holds around 190,000 clones, with roughly 82% as singletons. The trim removed 2 bases at V and 6 bases at J, leaving 13 bases unmatched. Germline CDR1 MGHDK, CDR2 SYGVNS. The CDR3 runs 17 residues. The V gene is TRBV25-1, the J gene TRBJ2-1; TRBD2 agrees at 7 bases. The TCR sequence derives from a woman in her sixties or seventies with COVID-19, enrolled during active disease. Material for sequencing was peripheral blood. The CDR3 nucleotides are TGTGCCAGCAGTGAAGCTCTCGGACGGGGGGTGGGCAATGAGCAGTTCTTC. It encodes CASSEALGRGVGNEQFF.